Listed below are T cell receptor beta chains from one sample, sequenced in a study of post-analysis software for immune sequencing data. TCRdb re-analysed the PCR reads in MiXCR, keeping a single row per CDR3 protein. The sample gives about 160,000 distinct CDR3 sequences, approximately 35% of which show up once; 28% is in the top ten. The specimen comprised blood, sampled after autologous hematopoietic stem cell transplantation. The receptors were sampled from a girl under 18 with multiple sclerosis. CDR3s include the opening cysteine and the closing phenylalanine or tryptophan. A D gene is named only where the DNA matches it firmly. The size of a clone is reported for some rows only, either as once, few or many, or as a class for expanded clones.

TRBV7-4,TRBD1,NA,TRBJ2-6,TGTGCCAGCAGCTCCGGGGACAGGGGATTGCACGGGGCCAACGTCCTGACTTTC,CASSSGDRGLHGANVLTF
TRBV6-1,TRBD1,few,TRBJ1-5,TGTGCCAGCAGTGGACAGGGGGAATCGGATCAGCCCCAGCATTTT,CASSGQGESDQPQHF
TRBV7-2,TRBD2,many,TRBJ2-4,TGTGCCAGCAGCCCCCGGACTAGCGGGAGTGGGGGAAACATTCAGTACTTC,CASSPRTSGSGGNIQYF
TRBV20-1,NA,NA,TRBJ1-1,TGCAGCGTAGGCCAAGGGACATTGAACACTGAAGCTTTCTTT,CSVGQGTLNTEAFF
TRBV20-1,NA,NA,TRBJ2-3,TGCAGTGCTAGGTCGCAGGGACCAACAGATACGCAGTATTTT,CSARSQGPTDTQYF
TRBV27,TRBD1,NA,TRBJ1-4,TGTGCCAGCAGTTTAGAGACAGGGGATGAAAAACTGTTTTTT,CASSLETGDEKLFF
TRBV20-1,TRBD2,few,TRBJ2-2,TGCAGTGCTAGAGAAGTGGCGGGAGGGCCGCGGTACACCGGGGAGCTGTTTTTT,CSAREVAGGPRYTGELFF
TRBV7-3,TRBD2,few,TRBJ2-3,TGTGCCAGCAGCCCCGGACTAGCGGGGGACACAGATACGCAGTATTTT,CASSPGLAGDTDTQYF
TRBV7-6,TRBD1,many,TRBJ2-7,TGTGCCAGCAGCCCAGGGAGGACAGGGGGCTCGTACGAGCAGTACTTC,CASSPGRTGGSYEQYF
TRBV7-2,NA,NA,TRBJ2-3,TGTGCCAGCAGTTCCTACGGGGGTATCACAGATACGCAGTATTTT,CASSSYGGITDTQYF
TRBV6-2/TRBV6-3,NA,NA,TRBJ2-7,TGTGCCAGCAGTTACTCCCCGGGAGACGTAAGTTCCTACGAGCAGTACTTC,CASSYSPGDVSSYEQYF
TRBV30,NA,NA,TRBJ2-6,TGTGCCTGGAGTGTGGGGGCTGGGGCCAACGTCCTGACTTTC,CAWSVGAGANVLTF
TRBV7-2,TRBD1,few,TRBJ2-7,TGTGCCAGCAGCTCCCCAATGGACAGGGCGAACCGTGTCGAGCAGTACTTC,CASSSPMDRANRVEQYF
TRBV5-1,TRBD2,NA,TRBJ2-3,TGCGCCAGCAGCTTGGAGCGGGGGATCACAGATACGCAGTATTTT,CASSLERGITDTQYF
TRBV20-1,NA,many,TRBJ2-1,TGCAGTGCTAGCGGGAGCGATGACAATGAGCAGTTCTTC,CSASGSDDNEQFF
TRBV19,NA,few,TRBJ2-6,TGTGCCAGTAGTATGGGGGTGGCCTCTGGGGCCAACGTCCTGACTTTC,CASSMGVASGANVLTF
TRBV11-2,NA,NA,TRBJ1-2,TGTGCCAGCAGTCCCGCCCCCCACTATGGCTACACCTTC,CASSPAPHYGYTF
TRBV28,NA,few,TRBJ2-1,TGTGCCAGCAGGATGCGGGCCTCCTACAATGAGCAGTTCTTC,CASRMRASYNEQFF
TRBV12-3/TRBV12-4,NA,NA,TRBJ2-7,TGTGCCAGCAGTTTTGGGGCATTCGACGAGCAGTACTTC,CASSFGAFDEQYF
TRBV9,NA,NA,TRBJ1-4,TGTGCCAGCAGCGTCGGTCCGGCGACAACTAATGAAAAACTGTTTTTT,CASSVGPATTNEKLFF
TRBV28,NA,NA,TRBJ2-1,TGTGCCAGCAGCGCCGTCGTGGGGGCCAATGAGCAGTTCTTC,CASSAVVGANEQFF
TRBV7-2,NA,NA,TRBJ1-2,TGTGCCAGCAGTCTACAGGGATTTGGCTACACCTTC,CASSLQGFGYTF
TRBV20-1,NA,few,TRBJ1-6,TGCAGTGCTAGGGGCTATAATTCACCCCTCCACTTT,CSARGYNSPLHF
TRBV4-2,NA,many,TRBJ2-5,TGTGCCAGCAGTCTCCAATGGGGAGGCGGAGAGACCCAGTACTTC,CASSLQWGGGETQYF
TRBV7-2,NA,few,TRBJ1-2,TGTGCCAGCAGCTCATACGGAACCCCGGGTCTAGATGGCTACACCTTC,CASSSYGTPGLDGYTF
TRBV20-1,NA,NA,TRBJ2-7,TGCAGTGCGGAGGGTTCCTACGAGCAGTACTTC,CSAEGSYEQYF
TRBV6-1,NA,few,TRBJ2-1,TGTGCCAGCAGCCATCAGTGGGACATGGGTGAGCAGTTCTTC,CASSHQWDMGEQFF
TRBV5-1,NA,NA,TRBJ2-3,TGCGCCAGCAGCCTCGGGGGATCAATGGGCACAGATACGCAGTATTTT,CASSLGGSMGTDTQYF
TRBV5-1,NA,NA,TRBJ1-5,TGCGCCAGCGGGGGGGTTGGGTGTGGCAATCAGCCCCAGCATTTT,CASGGVGCGNQPQHF
TRBV5-1,NA,NA,TRBJ1-5,TGCGCCAGCAGCTTCACAGGGAGTGATCAGCCCCAGCATTTT,CASSFTGSDQPQHF
TRBV29-1,NA,few,TRBJ2-1,TGCAGCCATACAAGGGGAAATTTCTACAATGAGCAGTTCTTC,CSHTRGNFYNEQFF
TRBV30,NA,NA,TRBJ2-5,TGTGCCTGGAGTGTAGGGGGGGGCGGGGAGACCCAGTACTTC,CAWSVGGGGETQYF
TRBV15,TRBD1,NA,TRBJ1-4,TGTGCCACCAGCAGAGATCAACCACCCCAAGACAGGGAACCGAATGAAAAACTGTTTTTT,CATSRDQPPQDREPNEKLFF
TRBV6-6,NA,NA,TRBJ1-1,TGTGCCAGCAGCCCACAATTACAGAGGAACACTGAAGCTTTCTTT,CASSPQLQRNTEAFF
TRBV6-2/TRBV6-3,NA,NA,TRBJ2-7,TGTGCCAGCAGTTTCGCGGTCCGATACTCCTACGAGCAGTACTTC,CASSFAVRYSYEQYF
TRBV20-1,TRBD2,few,TRBJ2-1,TGCAGTGCTAGAGCACGTGCGGGAGGGAGCTCCTACAATGAGCAGTTCTTC,CSARARAGGSSYNEQFF
TRBV27,NA,NA,TRBJ2-7,TGTGCCAGCAGTTTGCAGGGACCCCCAAGCTCCTACGAGCAGTACTTC,CASSLQGPPSSYEQYF
TRBV24-1,NA,NA,TRBJ2-3,TGTGCCACCAGTGGGACTGGAGGGGGCGCAAGCACAGATACGCAGTATTTT,CATSGTGGGASTDTQYF
TRBV4-3,NA,many,TRBJ2-5,TGCGCCAGCAGCCAAGAAACCCGACTTCCTCCGTGGGAGACCCAGTACTTC,CASSQETRLPPWETQYF
TRBV12-3/TRBV12-4,TRBD2,NA,TRBJ2-5,TGTGCCAGCAGGGACGGACTAGCGGAAGAGACCCAGTACTTC,CASRDGLAEETQYF
TRBV12-3/TRBV12-4,NA,NA,TRBJ2-5,TGTGCCAGCAGTTTAGACTCCGTAGGGGAGACCCAGTACTTC,CASSLDSVGETQYF
TRBV12-3/TRBV12-4,TRBD1,once,TRBJ2-7,TGTGCCAGCAGTCCGTCCCGGGACAGGGGCTACGAGCAGTACTTC,CASSPSRDRGYEQYF
TRBV12-3/TRBV12-4,NA,NA,TRBJ1-6,TGTGCCAGCAGTCAGGGCGCGGGTAATTCACCCCTCCACTTT,CASSQGAGNSPLHF
TRBV12-3/TRBV12-4,TRBD2,NA,TRBJ2-1,TGTGCCAGCAGTCCCCAAGCGGGAGTGGGCGATGAGCAGTTCTTC,CASSPQAGVGDEQFF
TRBV24-1,NA,many,TRBJ2-1,TGTGCCACCAGTGACATCATTCCGGGCCCCTCAAGGGAGCAGTTCTTC,CATSDIIPGPSREQFF
TRBV6-1,NA,NA,TRBJ2-6,TGTGCCAGCAGTGAAGCGGGCGCTGGGGCCAACGTCCTGACTTTC,CASSEAGAGANVLTF
TRBV2,NA,NA,TRBJ1-2,TGTGCCAGCAGTGGACACTCCTATGGCTACACCTTC,CASSGHSYGYTF
TRBV6-4,NA,few,TRBJ1-5,TGTGCCAGCAGTGACCCCAGGAAGGGGAAGGGCAATCAGCCCCAGCATTTT,CASSDPRKGKGNQPQHF